This passage covers 31 T cell receptor beta chains from one sample sequenced in a study of shared clonotypes between healthy human individuals. Data came from immunoSEQ multiplex PCR; TCRdb stores just in-frame clones and leaves some out. The data show approximately 1.1 million clones, 75% to 85% seen once. What was sequenced was memory CD4+ T cells from PBMCs. Described subset: CD45RA-negative fraction. These receptors all stem from a man aged 18 to 30 in good health. Some clones in this sample may be carry-over from other donors' samples.

This chain connects TRBV18 to TRBJ1-2; no reliable D call. V was trimmed by 5 bases and J by 8 bases, leaving 12 bases between them. The germline V gene has CDR1 KGHSH and CDR2 LQKENI. The CDR3 runs 12 residues. CDR3 sequence (DNA): TGTGCCAGCTCATCAGCGTCCGGGGGCTACACCTTC. Translating it yields CASSSASGGYTF.

In the case of this clone: Other nucleotide sequences from this sample produce the same CDR3. The DNA for the CDR3 is TGTGCCAGCAGCCCGGCTAGCACAGATACGCAGTATTTT. Residues: CASSPASTDTQYF. The rearrangement joins TRBV7-9 to TRBJ2-3; D is undetermined. Deletions cut 5 bases from V and 0 bases from J, with 6 bases between. CDR1 is SEHNR and CDR2 is FQNEAQ in the germline V gene (reference sequence). There are 13 residues in the CDR3.

The genes are TRBV11-1 and TRBJ2-7; possible D gene TRBD2, 6 bases. The V and J ends lost 0 bases and 5 bases respectively, with 11 bases between them. This CDR3 comprises 14 residues. Germline CDR1 reads SGHAT; CDR2 reads FQDESV (reference sequence). As DNA, the CDR3 is TGTGCCAGCAGCTTAGCGGGAGGCGGCGACGAGCAGTACTTC. Translating it yields CASSLAGGGDEQYF.

The chain carries TRBV7-2 and TRBJ1-5; the D is unclear. Trimming cost V 2 bases and J 0 bases, with 14 bases left between them. CDR3 size: 17 residues. CDR1 SGHTA and CDR2 FQGNSA come from the germline V gene. The CDR3 DNA reads TGTGCCAGCAGCTTATTTTTCTCGGCAGATAGCAATCAGCCCCAGCATTTT. Its translation: CASSLFFSADSNQPQHF.

The chain combines TRBV19 with TRBJ2-5; 11 positions match TRBD2. The J segment lost 5 bases and the V segment lost 1 base, leaving 12 bases of the junction unmatched. This CDR3 comprises 18 residues. CDR1 LNHDA and CDR2 SQIVND come from the germline V gene (reference sequence). CDR3 nucleotides: TGTGCCAGTAGTATAGGAGGAATTAGCGGGAGGGCTGTGGAGACCCAGTACTTC. Translated, it gives CASSIGGISGRAVETQYF.

This clone has more than one count but fewer than ten. The identical CDR3 is also encoded by other nucleotide sequences in the sample. The V and J genes are TRBV11-3 and TRBJ2-2; D remains unclear. V was trimmed by 3 bases and J by 1 base, leaving 0 bases between them. Per the germline V gene, CDR1 is SGHNT and CDR2 is YENEEA. The CDR3 has 12 residues. CDR3 DNA: TGTGCCAGCAGCTTGAACACCGGGGAGCTGTTTTTT. Translating it yields CASSLNTGELFF.

V is TRBV4-2 and J is TRBJ2-7; TRBD1 matches at 7 bases. The CDR3 sequence is 15 residues long. Germline CDR1 and CDR2: LGHNA and YNFKEQ. Trimming at V came to 5 bases and at J to 2 bases, leaving 9 bases not matched to a gene. Written as DNA, the CDR3 is TGTGCCAGCAGCTTAAGACAGGGCAATACCTACGAGCAGTACTTC. Residues: CASSLRQGNTYEQYF.

V and J are TRBV30 and TRBJ1-2; the D gene is possibly TRBD1 (5 bases). The germline gives CDR1 GTSNPN, CDR2 SVGIG (reference sequence). The V gene lost 2 bases and the J gene lost 6 bases, with 10 bases spanning the gap. This CDR3 has 12 amino acids. The CDR3: CAWSPTRDGYTF. In DNA, the CDR3 is TGTGCCTGGAGTCCAACCAGGGATGGCTACACCTTC.

J is TRBJ2-3 and V is TRBV11-3, with TRBD1 as a possible D gene (6 bases). The CDR3 totals 16 residues. V lost 3 bases, J lost 2 bases, and 15 bases lay in between. The germline V gene encodes CDR1 SGHNT and CDR2 YENEEA. The CDR3, as DNA: TGTGCCAGCAGCTTGGGGGCCAATCTTCTCACAGATACGCAGTATTTT. This codes for CASSLGANLLTDTQYF.

The chain links TRBV5-1 to TRBJ1-1; 9 nucleotides line up with TRBD1. The CDR3 has 14 residues. Per the germline V gene, CDR1 is SGHRS and CDR2 is YFSETQ. V was clipped by 2 bases and J by 6 bases; unmatched bases: 5. Here the CDR3 reads CASSFDRGKAEAFF. CDR3 bases: TGCGCCAGCAGCTTCGACAGGGGGAAGGCTGAAGCTTTCTTT.

This chain uses TRBV6-6 with TRBJ1-2; no reliable D call. V was pared by 8 bases and J by 6 bases, with 19 bases between. From germline, CDR1 is MNHNY and CDR2 SVGAGI (reference sequence). The CDR3 has 14 amino acids. CDR3 coding DNA: TGTGCCAGCGGGAGGGAGGGAAAGTGGGATGGCTACACCTTC. Translating it yields CASGREGKWDGYTF.

The CDR3 sequence is CASRGGRALPDTQYF. The CDR3 coding sequence is TGTGCCAGCAGAGGCGGGAGGGCCCTCCCAGATACGCAGTATTTT. The gene calls are TRBV28 and TRBJ2-3; 9 nucleotides line up with TRBD2. This CDR3 spans 15 amino acids. Germline lookup yields CDR1 MDHEN and CDR2 SYDVKM. V lost 6 bases and J lost 4; bases outside the gene matches: 8.

The rearrangement joins TRBV10-3 to TRBJ2-1; 9 nucleotides agree with TRBD2. The J segment lost 1 base and the V segment lost 4 bases, leaving 14 bases of the junction unmatched. Germline CDR1 ENHRY, CDR2 SYGVKD. The CDR3 consists of 19 residues. CDR3 nucleotides: TGTGCCATCAGTGGAGGGCGCGGGAGGGCCAGGGGATCCTACAATGAGCAGTTCTTC. This codes for CAISGGRGRARGSYNEQFF.

This sequence joins TRBV29-1 and TRBJ2-7; perhaps TRBD1 as D (7 bases). Germline assignment: CDR1 SQVTM and CDR2 ANQGSEA. This CDR3 is built from 12 residues. Trimming stripped 7 bases from V and 6 bases from J, with 16 bases between. CDR3 sequence: CSADRQGGEQYF. The CDR3, as DNA: TGCAGCGCCGACCGACAGGGAGGCGAGCAGTACTTC.

This clone occurred many times. This sequence joins TRBV5-1 and TRBJ2-3; D may be TRBD1 (5 bases). CDR3 length equals 14 residues. The germline V gene has CDR1 SGHRS and CDR2 YFSETQ. V lost 2 bases, J lost 1 base, and 8 bases lay in between. The DNA of the CDR3 is TGCGCCAGCAGCTTCGGCAGGGGCACAGATACGCAGTATTTT. It translates to CASSFGRGTDTQYF.

V usage is TRBV25-1 and J usage is TRBJ2-1, with D possibly being TRBD1 or TRBD2 (5 bases each). Looked up from germline, CDR1 is MGHDK and CDR2 is SYGVNS. V dropped 7 bases and J dropped 1 base, with 17 bases sitting between them. The CDR3 length is 16 residues. The CDR3 region is CASKPSGAVSYNEQFF. CDR3 bases: TGTGCCAGCAAGCCCTCCGGGGCAGTATCCTACAATGAGCAGTTCTTC.

The chain has TRBV28 and TRBJ2-7; 9 positions agree with TRBD1. J gave up 6 bases and V 6 bases, and 9 bases lay outside the gene matches. The CDR3 length is 14 residues. Germline V gene sequence: CDR1 MDHEN, CDR2 SYDVKM. The CDR3 nucleotides read TGTGCCAGCAGCGTACAGGGGGCTCTATTCGAGCAGTACTTC. It specifies CASSVQGALFEQYF.

This chain links TRBV11-1 with TRBJ2-7; 9 bases fit TRBD1. The J segment lost 4 bases and the V segment lost 5 bases, leaving 9 bases of the junction unmatched. CDR1 is SGHAT and CDR2 is FQDESV in the germline V gene (reference sequence). CDR3 length: 15 amino acids. The CDR3 loop reads CASSPRTGEKYEQYF. CDR3 sequence (DNA): TGTGCCAGCAGCCCTAGGACAGGGGAGAAGTACGAGCAGTACTTC.

This clone was detected a few times. The same CDR3 also results from other DNA sequences found in this sample. The chain uses TRBV6-4 and TRBJ2-3; D not certain. The germline V and J ends were trimmed by 3 bases and 2 bases, with 6 bases remaining between them. The CDR3 runs to 13 residues. The germline V gene encodes CDR1 MRHNA and CDR2 SNTAGT. In DNA form, the CDR3 reads TGTGCCAGCAGTGAGGGCTCCACAGATACGCAGTATTTT. Residues: CASSEGSTDTQYF.

This clone was observed a handful of times. The same CDR3 arises from other DNA sequences in this sample as well. The V and J genes are TRBV11-2 and TRBJ2-1; no firm D call. The germline CDR1 and CDR2 sequences are SGHAT and FQNNGV. This CDR3 has 11 amino acids. Deletions cut 0 bases from V and 6 bases from J, with 0 bases between. In nucleotides, the CDR3 is TGTGCCAGCAGCTTAGACAATGAGCAGTTCTTC. The encoded protein is CASSLDNEQFF.

V and J are TRBV19 and TRBJ2-7; tentatively, D is TRBD1 (6 bases). Germline V gene data show CDR1 as LNHDA and CDR2 as SQIVND (reference sequence). V lost 8 bases and J 5 bases, leaving 19 bases between the germline ends. There are 14 residues in the CDR3. CDR3 protein: CASQGTTFPDEQYF. The DNA for the CDR3 is TGTGCCAGTCAAGGGACAACATTTCCGGACGAGCAGTACTTC.

The chain couples TRBV7-2 to TRBJ1-2; no firm D call. From germline, CDR1 is SGHTA and CDR2 FQGNSA. The CDR3 spans 12 residues. The V end lost 3 bases, the J end lost 2 bases, and 4 bases lay between the germline ends. CDR3 in DNA: TGTGCCAGCAGCTTGTGGAACTATGGCTACACCTTC. Protein product: CASSLWNYGYTF.

V usage is TRBV4-2 and J usage is TRBJ2-1, with D unresolved. Trimming removed 0 bases at V and 6 bases at J, with 18 bases between. Germline V gene lookup returns CDR1 LGHNA and CDR2 YNFKEQ. This CDR3 is 17 amino acids long. CDR3 DNA: TGTGCCAGCAGCCAAGAAATTAGGGTCAGGCGGCTCAATGAGCAGTTCTTC. It translates to CASSQEIRVRRLNEQFF.

The V gene is TRBV6-5, the J gene TRBJ2-3; D tentatively reads TRBD1 or TRBD2 (5 bases each). The CDR3 consists of 15 residues. CDR1 is MNHEY and CDR2 is SVGAGI in the germline V gene. V was shortened by 2 bases and J by 4 bases, with 13 bases between the two germline ends. The CDR3 here is CASSYRDPRSDTQYF. DNA for the CDR3: TGTGCCAGCAGTTACCGGGACCCCCGCTCAGATACGCAGTATTTT.

The V gene is TRBV5-4, the J gene TRBJ2-2, with 8 bases that match TRBD2. The germline gives CDR1 SGHNT, CDR2 YYREEE (reference sequence). J gave up 9 bases and V 0 bases, and 4 bases lay outside the gene matches. This CDR3 spans 14 amino acids. The CDR3 spells CASSLAGGLRELFF. CDR3 sequence (DNA): TGTGCCAGCAGCTTGGCGGGAGGGCTGAGGGAGCTGTTTTTT.

The rearrangement joins TRBV28 to TRBJ1-1; TRBD1 is a possible D gene (6 bases). Germline V gene data show CDR1 as MDHEN and CDR2 as SYDVKM. The V end lost 7 bases, the J end lost 5 bases, and 23 bases lay between the germline ends. The CDR3 totals 16 residues. CDR3 protein: CASIGPQGSRKTEAFF. Here the CDR3 DNA reads TGTGCCAGCATCGGACCACAGGGAAGCCGGAAGACTGAAGCTTTCTTT.

The chain joins TRBV7-2 to TRBJ2-7; D not resolved. The CDR3 length is 11 residues. Germline lookup yields CDR1 SGHTA and CDR2 FQGNSA. Trimming took 4 bases from V and 8 from J, leaving 9 bases between them. DNA of the CDR3: TGTGCCAGCAGCTCTGGGGTTAAGCAGTACTTC. Translating it yields CASSSGVKQYF.

On this clone: Just one base apart from a much larger clone, this may be a read error. The CDR3 sequence: CTSSGTGSYEQYF. The CDR3 nucleotides read TGTACCAGCAGCGGGACAGGTAGCTACGAGCAGTACTTC. The rearrangement links TRBV6-8 to TRBJ2-7, with D tentatively TRBD1 (8 bases). Germline CDR1 MNHGY, CDR2 SAAAGT. This CDR3 is built from 13 residues.

The chain has TRBV11-2 and TRBJ2-1; D is uncertain. This CDR3 has 13 amino acids. The germline V gene encodes CDR1 SGHAT and CDR2 FQNNGV. Trimming took off 3 bases at V and 5 bases at J, with 8 bases between the two ends. Here the CDR3 reads CASSFGLDNEQFF. DNA for the CDR3: TGTGCCAGCAGCTTTGGGCTGGACAATGAGCAGTTCTTC.

This clone was observed once. Additional DNA sequences in this sample encode the identical CDR3. The J gene is TRBJ2-5, the V gene TRBV29-1; TRBD1 might be the D (6 bases). Trimming took 3 bases from V and 3 from J, leaving 8 bases between them. The germline V gene has CDR1 SQVTM and CDR2 ANQGSEA. The CDR3 runs 12 residues. CDR3 DNA: TGCAGCGTTGAGGGGGCTGAAGAGACCCAGTACTTC. It codes for CSVEGAEETQYF. Supplemented by reference TRBV29-1 and TRBJ2-5, the full variable domain reads SAVISQKPSRDICQRGTSLTIQCQVDSQVTMMFWYRQQPGQSLTLIATANQGSEATYESGFVIDKFPISRPNLTFSTLTVSNMSPEDSSIYLCSVEGAEETQYFGPGTRLLVL.

The chain has TRBV7-8 and TRBJ1-4; D ambiguous. CDR1 is SGHVS, CDR2 FQNEAQ, per germline. The CDR3 sequence is 16 residues long. V was trimmed by 4 bases and J by 0 bases, leaving 12 bases between them. The CDR3 nucleotides read TGTGCCAGCAGCTCTAACAGAGTAGCAACTAATGAAAAACTGTTTTTT. Translation gives CASSSNRVATNEKLFF.